These 23 T cell receptor beta chains came from one sample sequenced in a study of regulatory T cells in long-lasting Graves disease. CDR3 regions were amplified by Arm-PCR using iRepertoire HTBI primers to build TCR beta libraries. MiXCR, run by TCRdb on the multiplex PCR reads, gives a single entry per CDR3 protein. The sample includes around 400,000 distinct CDR3 sequences, around a sixth seen only once; the top ten take approximately 21%. The time point here: newly diagnosed GD, antithyroid drugs for less than 3 months. PBMCs were the source of the RNA used for TCR sequencing. The sample was peripheral blood mononuclear cells (PBMCs), taken at new diagnosis, from a patient treated with antithyroid drugs. These receptors were obtained from a female donor with Graves disease.

The table lists this clonotype with many counts. V usage is TRBV9 and J usage is TRBJ2-4; tentatively, D is TRBD1 (6 bases). V was cut by 4 bases and J by 8 bases, with 22 bases left in between. CDR3 length: 16 residues. Germline values: CDR1 SGDLS, CDR2 YYNGEE. The chain's CDR3 is CASSLGDQGIGDIQYF. The DNA for the CDR3 is TGTGCCAGCAGCCTCGGGGATCAGGGGATCGGCGACATTCAGTACTTC.

In this sample, this clonotype turned up a few times. V is TRBV13 and J is TRBJ2-5; tentatively, D is TRBD1 or TRBD2 (6 bases each). Trimming took off 4 bases at V and 1 base at J, with 22 bases between the two ends. The CDR3 runs to 18 residues. CDR1 and CDR2 (germline): PRHDT, FYEKMQ (reference sequence). For the CDR3, the DNA is TGTGCCAGCAGCTCCACATCGCCGTGGGGGGCCCTCCAAGAGACCCAGTACTTC. Protein product: CASSSTSPWGALQETQYF.

In the case of this clonotype: This sequence may be a read error, since a much larger clone differs from it by one base. CDR3 bases: TGTGCCAGCAGCTATCGGGACAGCCGCAACTATGGCTACACCTTC. Its protein product is CASSYRDSRNYGYTF. The gene calls are TRBV5-4 and TRBJ1-2; 7 bases are a match to TRBD1. Germline values: CDR1 SGHNT, CDR2 YYREEE (reference sequence). The ends lost 3 bases at V and 2 bases at J; junction bases unmatched: 7. CDR3 length: 15 amino acids.

Many counts were recorded for this clonotype. This chain links TRBV7-9 with TRBJ2-3; TRBD2 matches at 13 bases. J gave up 4 bases and V 4 bases, and 5 bases lay outside the gene matches. This CDR3 has 16 amino acids. Germline V gene lookup returns CDR1 SEHNR and CDR2 FQNEAQ (reference sequence). CDR3 sequence (DNA): TGTGCCAGCAGCTGGACTAGCGGGAGTCCTGCAGATACGCAGTATTTT. Translating gives CASSWTSGSPADTQYF.

Notes on this clonotype: This likely traces to a read error, being one base from a far larger clone. The gene calls are TRBV28 and TRBJ2-1; D remains unclear. Trimming took off 3 bases at V and 12 bases at J, with 18 bases between the two ends. This CDR3 contains 14 residues. CDR1 is MDHEN, CDR2 SYDVKM, per germline. The CDR3 coding sequence is TGTGCCAGCAGTTTGGAAGGTAGGGTGTCGGTGCAGTTCTTC. Protein sequence: CASSLEGRVSVQFF.

The sample holds many counts of this clonotype. This may be a read error, as it is one base from a much larger clone. The chain recombines TRBV2 with TRBJ1-1; no reliable D call. In germline, CDR1 is SNHLY, CDR2 FYNNEI. Between the trimmed V and J ends, which lost 8 bases and 3 bases, there was a span of 4 bases. The CDR3 contains 10 residues. CDR3 DNA sequence: TGTGCCAGCGCTTACACTGAAGCTTTCTTT. Residues: CASAYTEAFF.

This clonotype appeared many times. The chain joins TRBV18 to TRBJ1-4; a possible D gene is TRBD1 (5 bases). The germline CDR1 and CDR2 sequences are KGHSH and LQKENI. V was pared by 0 bases and J by 4 bases, with 6 bases between. The CDR3 contains 14 residues. The CDR3 loop is CASSPPDSNEKLFF. The CDR3, as DNA: TGTGCCAGCTCACCACCAGACAGTAATGAAAAACTGTTTTTT.

This clonotype was picked up a small number of times. The rearrangement links TRBV14 to TRBJ2-1; tentative D call: TRBD2 (6 bases). V was cut by 3 bases and J by 9 bases, with 12 bases left in between. CDR3 length: 13 residues. CDR1 and CDR2 from the germline V gene are SGHDN and FVKESK. CDR3 amino acids: CASSQVRGGEQFF. The DNA of the CDR3 is TGTGCCAGCAGCCAGGTCCGGGGAGGTGAGCAGTTCTTC. Supplemented by reference TRBV14 and TRBJ2-1, the full variable domain reads EAGVTQFPSHSVIEKGQTVTLRCDPISGHDNLYWYRRVMGKEIKFLLHFVKESKQDESGMPNNRFLAERTGGTYSTLKVQPAELEDSGVYFCASSQVRGGEQFFGPGTRLTVL.

This clonotype was seen ten or more times. The chain uses TRBV7-2 and TRBJ2-7; 12 bases are a match to TRBD2. The CDR3 is 15 residues long. With 2 bases clipped from V and 2 bases from J, the junction kept 1 base outside the gene matches. The germline CDR1 and CDR2 sequences are SGHTA and FQGNSA. CDR3 amino acids: CASSLLAGGPYEQYF. CDR3 nucleotides: TGTGCCAGCAGCTTACTAGCGGGAGGGCCCTACGAGCAGTACTTC.

This clonotype was seen many times. The chain's CDR3 is CASSRQDREKLFF. The CDR3 DNA follows: TGTGCCAGCAGTCGACAGGATCGCGAAAAACTGTTTTTT. The chain couples TRBV12-3 or TRBV12-4 to TRBJ1-4; a weak D match, TRBD1 (6 bases). This CDR3 has 13 amino acids. Trimming took 5 bases from V and 8 from J, leaving 12 bases between them.

This clonotype was found many times. This chain uses TRBV2 with TRBJ2-4; TRBD2 is a possible D gene (5 bases). CDR1 and CDR2 (germline): SNHLY, FYNNEI. Trimming took off 7 bases at V and 1 base at J, with 14 bases between the two ends. The CDR3 has 15 residues. The CDR3 region is CASTNGVLAKNIQYF. The CDR3 nucleotides read TGTGCCAGCACCAACGGGGTTTTGGCCAAAAACATTCAGTACTTC. Combining the CDR3 with reference TRBV2 and TRBJ2-4 gives the whole variable domain EPEVTQTPSHQVTQMGQEVILRCVPISNHLYFYWYRQILGQKVEFLVSFYNNEISEKSEIFDDQFSVERPDGSNFTLKIRSTKLEDSAMYFCASTNGVLAKNIQYFGAGTRLSVL.

At least ten counts were recorded for this clonotype. The chain is built from TRBV28 and TRBJ1-2; 9 positions agree with TRBD1. The CDR3 length is 17 residues. Germline V lookup: CDR1 MDHEN, CDR2 SYDVKM. The ends lost 10 bases at V and 3 bases at J; junction bases unmatched: 18. In DNA, the CDR3 is TGTGCCATCCCGAGGTTCGCCACAGGGGGCAATGACTATGGCTACACCTTC. Translating gives CAIPRFATGGNDYGYTF.

This clonotype has ten or more counts. This chain uses TRBV12-3 or TRBV12-4 with TRBJ2-1; possibly TRBD1 or TRBD2 for D (6 bases each). V lost 1 base and J 2 bases, leaving 9 bases between the germline ends. The CDR3 has 15 amino acids. CDR3 amino acids: CASSLEGGPYNEQFF. The CDR3 region has the DNA TGTGCCAGCAGTTTAGAGGGGGGCCCCTACAATGAGCAGTTCTTC.

This clonotype was recorded many times. This sequence joins TRBV2 and TRBJ2-3; 13 bases are shared with TRBD2. After removal of 10 bases from V and 6 bases from J, the junction contained 13 bases not matched to a gene. The CDR3 loop spans 16 amino acids. The germline V gene encodes CDR1 SNHLY and CDR2 FYNNEI. The chain's CDR3 is CATRTGLAGARDTQYF. As DNA, the CDR3 is TGTGCCACCCGTACAGGACTAGCGGGGGCCCGGGATACGCAGTATTTT.

This clonotype was detected many times. This rearrangement joins TRBV3-1 to TRBJ2-1; TRBD1 matches at 7 bases. Germline V gene lookup returns CDR1 LGHDT and CDR2 YNNKEL (reference sequence). The V segment lost 1 base and the J segment 2 bases; nucleotides outside the gene matches: 5. CDR3 length: 16 residues. The CDR3 loop is CASSQGRDRAYNEQFF. CDR3 nucleotides: TGTGCCAGCAGCCAAGGCCGAGACAGGGCCTACAATGAGCAGTTCTTC.

This clonotype was recorded many times. The chain carries TRBV11-2 and TRBJ1-5; 8 bases are a match to TRBD1. Germline CDR1 reads SGHAT; CDR2 reads FQNNGV. Trimming cost V 3 bases and J 4 bases; bases outside gene matches: 5. The CDR3 runs 15 residues. The chain's CDR3 is CASSFDRGPNQPQHF. The CDR3 DNA reads as TGTGCCAGCAGCTTCGACAGGGGTCCTAATCAGCCCCAGCATTTT.

This clonotype was counted only a few times. The V and J genes are TRBV29-1 and TRBJ2-3, with TRBD2 matching over 7 bases. The CDR3 contains 14 residues. The germline CDR1 and CDR2 sequences are SQVTM and ANQGSEA. The trim removed 4 bases at V and 4 bases at J, leaving 8 bases unmatched. The CDR3 DNA is TGCAGCGTTGCGGTGGTGGCGGGGGCAGATACGCAGTATTTT. Protein: CSVAVVAGADTQYF.

At least ten counts were recorded for this clonotype. This sequence joins TRBV9 and TRBJ1-1, with D uncertain. Deletions cut 2 bases from V and 4 bases from J, with 9 bases between. CDR1 and CDR2 (germline): SGDLS, YYNGEE. CDR3 size: 13 residues. CDR3 DNA sequence: TGTGCCAGCAGCGTCAGTCTGGGCACTGAAGCTTTCTTT. It yields the protein CASSVSLGTEAFF.

This clonotype was recorded at least ten times. The genes are TRBV2 and TRBJ2-3, with 9 bases lining up with TRBD1. CDR3 length: 16 residues. Germline V CDR1 and CDR2: SNHLY, FYNNEI. J gave up 3 bases and V 6 bases, and 10 bases lay outside the gene matches. CDR3 residues: CASRRVRDRETDTQYF. CDR3 nucleotide sequence: TGTGCCAGCAGGCGAGTTCGGGACAGGGAGACAGATACGCAGTATTTT.

The V gene is TRBV24-1, the J gene TRBJ2-3; 13 bases map to TRBD2. J was trimmed by 5 bases and V by 2 bases; bases with no gene match: 6. The CDR3 consists of 17 residues. Looked up from germline, CDR1 is KGHDR and CDR2 is SFDVKD. The CDR3 protein is CATSDWTSGSGGDTQYF. The CDR3 DNA is TGTGCCACCAGTGATTGGACTAGCGGGAGCGGGGGAGATACGCAGTATTTT.

With respect to this clonotype: A much larger clone lies a single base off, so this may be a read error. The CDR3 DNA sequence: TGTGCTAGTGGTTTGGGAGAGACAGGGGGAAACTACGAGCAGTACTTC. The encoded protein is CASGLGETGGNYEQYF. This chain links TRBV12-5 with TRBJ2-5; 9 bases match TRBD1. The J call is doubtful: the DNA matches TRBJ2-7 better. The length of the CDR3 is 16 residues. CDR1 is LGHNT, CDR2 FRNRAP, per germline.

This clonotype occurred many times. The J gene is TRBJ1-2, the V gene TRBV20-1, with TRBD1 as a possible D gene (5 bases). V was shortened by 4 bases and J by 8 bases, with 14 bases between the two germline ends. Germline V CDR1 and CDR2: DFQATT, SNEGSKA (reference sequence). CDR3 length equals 12 residues. CDR3 sequence reads: CSAIGGTGGYTF. CDR3 nucleotide sequence: TGCAGTGCTATTGGAGGGACGGGAGGCTACACCTTC.

This chain joins TRBV20-1 and TRBJ2-3, with 7 bases identical to TRBD2. The V and J ends lost 1 base and 3 bases, in that order; junction bases with no gene match: 4. The CDR3 spans 14 residues. Germline V gives CDR1 DFQATT, CDR2 SNEGSKA (reference sequence). The CDR3 region is CSARAGTKTDTQYF. In nucleotides, the CDR3 is TGCAGTGCTAGAGCCGGGACTAAAACAGATACGCAGTATTTT.